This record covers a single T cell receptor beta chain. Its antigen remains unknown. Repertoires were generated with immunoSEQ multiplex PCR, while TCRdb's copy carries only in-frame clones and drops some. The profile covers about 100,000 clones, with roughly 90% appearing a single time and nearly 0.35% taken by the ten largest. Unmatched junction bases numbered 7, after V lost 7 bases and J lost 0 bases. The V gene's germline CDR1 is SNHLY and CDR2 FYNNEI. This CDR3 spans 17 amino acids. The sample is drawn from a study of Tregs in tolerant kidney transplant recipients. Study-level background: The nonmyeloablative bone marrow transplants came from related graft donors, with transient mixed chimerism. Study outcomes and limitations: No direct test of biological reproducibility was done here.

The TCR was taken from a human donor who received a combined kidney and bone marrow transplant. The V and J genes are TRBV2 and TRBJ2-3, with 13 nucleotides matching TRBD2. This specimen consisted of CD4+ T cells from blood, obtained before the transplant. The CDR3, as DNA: TGTGCCAGCATTGGACTAGCGGGAGAAACTAGCACAGATACGCAGTATTTT. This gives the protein CASIGLAGETSTDTQYF.